This T cell receptor beta chain appears in the sequencing data of a study of blood T cell repertoires in COVID-19. Study in general: PBMCs, B-cell-depleted T cells, or T cells were the source of the cDNA or gDNA that made up the material.

Germline values: CDR1 KGHDR, CDR2 SFDVKD. There are 13 residues in the CDR3. Recruits, aged about 18 to 100 years, lived in 20 to 30 US areas. Cohort allocation depended upon clinical history that participants reported. Only in-frame clones appear in the TCRdb table, and some are missing; sequencing was by immunoSEQ multiplex PCR. The sample contains about 480,000 clones, roughly 88% of which appear only once. This TCR was recovered from a middle-aged woman who had recovered from COVID-19. Sequences were obtained from PBMCs or T cells enriched from blood (not recorded which). The chain has TRBV24-1 and TRBJ2-7, with D maybe TRBD1 (6 bases). CDR3 region: CDQGQGHPYEQYF. Here the CDR3 DNA reads TGTGATCAAGGGCAGGGACACCCCTACGAGCAGTACTTC.